This entry describes one T cell receptor (beta chain). The data derive from a study of shared clonotypes between healthy human individuals. Data came from immunoSEQ multiplex PCR; TCRdb stores just in-frame clones and leaves some out. The sample lists roughly 1,000,000 clones, around 82% occurring once. The CDR3 has 16 residues. The germline V gene has CDR1 SGHVS and CDR2 FNYEAQ. V gave up 5 bases and J gave up 0 bases, with 17 bases separating them. The rearrangement links TRBV7-6 to TRBJ2-7; D not certain. The source of this sequence is a young man in good health. Some clones in this sample may be carry-over from other donors' samples. Sequenced input: memory CD4+ T cells from PBMCs. Stated subset: CD45RA-negative fraction. This CDR3 reads CASSHSADGTSYEQYF. For the CDR3, the DNA is TGTGCCAGCAGCCATTCAGCCGATGGCACCTCCTACGAGCAGTACTTC. Using reference TRBV7-6 and TRBJ2-7 for the parts outside the CDR3, the full variable domain is GAGVSQSPRYKVTKRGQDVALRCDPISGHVSLYWYRQALGQGPEFLTYFNYEAQQDKSGLPNDRFSAERPEGSISTLTIQRTEQRDSAMYRCASSHSADGTSYEQYFGPGTRLTVT.